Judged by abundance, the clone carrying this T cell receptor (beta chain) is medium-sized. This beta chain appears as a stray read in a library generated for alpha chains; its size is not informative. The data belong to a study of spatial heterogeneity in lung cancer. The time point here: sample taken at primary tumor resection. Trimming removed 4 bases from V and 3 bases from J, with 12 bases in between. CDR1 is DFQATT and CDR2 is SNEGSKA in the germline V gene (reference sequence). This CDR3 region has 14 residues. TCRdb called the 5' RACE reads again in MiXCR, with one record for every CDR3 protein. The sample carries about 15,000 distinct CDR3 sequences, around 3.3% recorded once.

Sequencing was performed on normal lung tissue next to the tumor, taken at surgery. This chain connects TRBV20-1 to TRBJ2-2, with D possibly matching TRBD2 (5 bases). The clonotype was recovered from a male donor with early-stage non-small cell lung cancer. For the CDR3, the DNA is TGCAGTGCTAAGAGGGAGACGGACACCGGGGAGCTGTTTTTT. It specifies CSAKRETDTGELFF.